One and the same sample provided the 32 T cell receptor beta chains below, sequenced in a study of CD8 T cells in ankylosing spondylitis. One entry per CDR3 protein results from TCRdb running MiXCR on the 5' RACE reads. The sample comprises some 220,000 distinct CDR3 sequences, over 9.5% of which are singletons, and 2.6% rests with the top ten. Source material: blood, either unsorted or a sorted T cell fraction (not recorded which). The receptor set was obtained from a male donor with ankylosing spondylitis or in good health (not recorded which).

This clonotype was picked up a small number of times. This chain uses TRBV4-2 with TRBJ1-6; TRBD1 is a possible D gene (5 bases). The CDR3 extends over 15 amino acids. The V end lost 1 base, the J end lost 8 bases, and 12 bases lay between the germline ends. In germline, CDR1 is LGHNA, CDR2 YNFKEQ. The CDR3 here is CASSQVRDFDSPLHF. The CDR3 DNA follows: TGTGCCAGCAGCCAAGTCAGGGATTTTGATTCACCCCTCCACTTT.

A word on this clonotype: This may stem from a read error, because a much larger clone lies one nucleotide away. The V gene is TRBV3-1, the J gene TRBJ1-1, with D possibly being TRBD1 (5 bases). This CDR3 spans 13 amino acids. V was cut by 1 base and J by 5 bases, with 8 bases left in between. The germline V gene has CDR1 LGHDT and CDR2 YNNKEL (reference sequence). The CDR3 spells CASSQGWGTEAFF. CDR3 coding DNA: TGTGCCAGCAGCCAAGGGTGGGGGACTGAAGCTTTCTTT.

The sample holds many counts of this clonotype. The chain couples TRBV3-1 to TRBJ2-2; D uncertain. Between the trimmed V and J ends, which lost 1 base and 8 bases, there was a span of 11 bases. The CDR3 loop spans 14 amino acids. Germline CDR1 reads LGHDT; CDR2 reads YNNKEL (reference sequence). The CDR3 bases are TGTGCCAGCAGCCAAGCACGGGCCGTGGGGGAGCTGTTTTTT. Its protein is CASSQARAVGELFF.

In its sample, this clonotype was seen many times. The V call is TRBV5-1, the J call TRBJ2-7; possibly TRBD2 for D (7 bases). The V end lost 3 bases, the J end lost 2 bases, and 18 bases lay between the germline ends. Germline CDR1 SGHRS, CDR2 YFSETQ. This CDR3 contains 16 residues. The chain's CDR3 is CASSSTGASGPYEQYF. CDR3 nucleotide sequence: TGCGCCAGCAGCTCCACGGGGGCTAGCGGCCCCTACGAGCAGTACTTC.

This clonotype was counted many times. At one boundary the junction diverges from the germline segment, which might be a read error. The chain recombines TRBV6-6 with TRBJ1-1, with a weak D call TRBD1 (6 bases). CDR1 MNHNY and CDR2 SVGAGI come from the germline V gene (reference sequence). The CDR3 contains 13 residues. CDR3 loop: CASSPRAGGRGLF. CDR3 nucleotide sequence: TGTGCCAGCAGTCCCCGGGCGGGGGGTCGGGGGCTCTTT.

This clonotype showed up many times. The V call is TRBV12-3 or TRBV12-4, the J call TRBJ2-1; D unclear. This CDR3 has 13 residues. V gave up 1 base and J gave up 8 bases, with 9 bases separating them. Here the CDR3 DNA reads TGTGCCAGCAGTTTAGACCGAGGCTATGAGCAGTTCTTC. Amino acid sequence: CASSLDRGYEQFF.

This clonotype came up a few times. CDR3 sequence reads: CSARVGRARGDEQFF. CDR3 in DNA: TGCAGTGCTAGAGTCGGACGGGCACGGGGGGATGAGCAGTTCTTC. The chain links TRBV20-1 to TRBJ2-1; the match to TRBD2 covers 7 bases. Trimming cost V 1 base and J 8 bases; bases outside gene matches: 11. The CDR3 runs 15 residues. CDR1 and CDR2 (germline): DFQATT, SNEGSKA (reference sequence).

Many counts were recorded for this clonotype. This chain links TRBV3-1 with TRBJ1-3; D is unclear. Germline CDR1 reads LGHDT; CDR2 reads YNNKEL (reference sequence). The V end was cut by 3 bases, the J end by 4 bases, with 13 bases between. The CDR3 extends over 15 amino acids. The CDR3 sequence: CASSQGYSVGNTIYF. Written as DNA, the CDR3 is TGTGCCAGCAGCCAGGGCTACTCTGTGGGAAACACCATATATTTT.

This clonotype came up many times. The junction departs from germline at one end; a sequencing error may be responsible. The V call is TRBV20-1, the J call TRBJ2-7; 8 positions match TRBD2. Germline V lookup: CDR1 DFQATT, CDR2 SNEGSKA (reference sequence). The length of the CDR3 is 14 residues. This CDR3 is CSARARGGSYEQYF. CDR3 DNA sequence: TGCAGTGCTAGAGCTCGGGGGGGCTCCTATGAGCAGTACTTC.

This sequence joins TRBV27 and TRBJ2-7; 8 positions agree with TRBD1. The CDR3 has 15 residues. The ends lost 6 bases at V and 1 base at J; junction bases unmatched: 8. Looked up from germline, CDR1 is MNHEY and CDR2 is SMNVEV (reference sequence). CDR3 sequence reads: CASSPQGANSYEQYF. DNA of the CDR3: TGTGCCAGCAGCCCCCAGGGGGCGAATTCCTACGAGCAGTACTTC.

J is TRBJ2-1 and V is TRBV7-2, with a weak D call TRBD2 (6 bases). Trimming left V 1 base short and J 7 bases short, with 14 bases between. The CDR3 consists of 15 residues. Looked up from germline, CDR1 is SGHTA and CDR2 is FQGNSA. CDR3 residues: CASSLGQGLANEQFF. The CDR3 coding sequence is TGTGCCAGCAGCTTAGGGCAGGGACTTGCAAATGAGCAGTTCTTC.

This clonotype showed up many times. This chain uses TRBV4-1 with TRBJ1-4; a weak D match, TRBD1 (5 bases). Trimming left V 0 bases short and J 8 bases short, with 10 bases between. CDR1 and CDR2 from the germline V gene are MGHRA and YSYEKL. This CDR3 region has 14 residues. The DNA of the CDR3 is TGCGCCAGCAGCCAAGATCTAGGGGACGAAAAACTGTTTTTT. It yields the protein CASSQDLGDEKLFF.

This clonotype was counted between two and nine times. The J gene is TRBJ2-3, the V gene TRBV7-2; 8 bases are shared with TRBD2. This CDR3 is 16 amino acids long. The germline CDR1 and CDR2 sequences are SGHTA and FQGNSA. The V segment lost 8 bases and the J segment 3 bases; nucleotides outside the gene matches: 13. The CDR3 nucleotides read TGTGCCAGCCCCCCCAGCGAAGGACTAGCTACAGATACGCAGTATTTT. Encoded protein: CASPPSEGLATDTQYF. Full variable domain (rest looked up from reference TRBV7-2 and TRBJ2-3): GAGVSQSPSNKVTEKGKDVELRCDPISGHTALYWYRQSLGQGLEFLIYFQGNSAPDKSGLPSDRFSAERTGGSVSTLTIQRTQQEDSAVYLCASPPSEGLATDTQYFGPGTRLTVL.

The sample holds a few counts of this clonotype. The DNA for the CDR3 is TGTGCCATCAGTAGAGGGCTCCGGGAGACCCAGTACTTC. This translates into CAISRGLRETQYF. V and J are TRBV10-3 and TRBJ2-5; possible D gene TRBD2, 5 bases. The germline V gene has CDR1 ENHRY and CDR2 SYGVKD. V shed 5 bases and J shed 5 bases, with 12 bases lying between them. The CDR3 loop spans 13 amino acids.

Ten or more counts support this clonotype. This chain connects TRBV20-1 to TRBJ2-3; a weak D match, TRBD2 (6 bases). CDR3 length: 19 amino acids. Looked up from germline, CDR1 is DFQATT and CDR2 is SNEGSKA (reference sequence). V lost 0 bases to trimming and J lost 4 bases, with 26 bases between them. CDR3 in DNA: TGCAGTGCTAGAGACCCATCCGGGACTCCGAGCCATTTGCCAGATACGCAGTATTTT. It specifies CSARDPSGTPSHLPDTQYF.

This clonotype was recorded at least ten times. This chain uses TRBV12-3 or TRBV12-4 with TRBJ1-2; the match to TRBD1 covers 12 bases. Unmatched junction bases numbered 16, after V lost 5 bases and J lost 6 bases. CDR3 length: 18 residues. The CDR3 nucleotides are TGTGCCAGCAGTCCCCCCCCGGGACAGGGGGCGTTCTCCAATGGCTACACCTTC. The encoded protein is CASSPPPGQGAFSNGYTF.

The chain links TRBV5-1 to TRBJ1-1, with D perhaps TRBD1 (6 bases). CDR3 size: 14 residues. The V and J ends lost 0 bases and 1 base respectively, with 7 bases between them. Per germline, CDR1 SGHRS and CDR2 YFSETQ. Here the CDR3 reads CASSLGDKNTEAFF. Here the CDR3 DNA reads TGCGCCAGCAGCTTGGGGGACAAGAACACTGAAGCTTTCTTT.

This clonotype was recorded many times. The V and J genes are TRBV29-1 and TRBJ2-1; 10 nucleotides align to TRBD2. Germline CDR1 SQVTM, CDR2 ANQGSEA. The trim removed 7 bases at V and 5 bases at J, leaving 2 bases unmatched. This CDR3 region has 12 residues. As DNA, the CDR3 is TGCAGCGCCGGACTAGCGGACAATGAGCAGTTCTTC. It translates to CSAGLADNEQFF.

Many counts were recorded for this clonotype. J is TRBJ1-4 and V is TRBV21-1; the table gives TRBD1 as D, unverified against the DNA. TRBV21-1 is a pseudogene locus. The CDR3 extends over 16 amino acids. The CDR3 sequence: CASSIESTGANEKLFF. The CDR3 DNA is TGTGCCAGCAGCATTGAGTCGACAGGTGCGAATGAAAAACTGTTTTTT.

This clonotype was detected many times. The chain employs TRBV5-1 and TRBJ2-2, with D unclear. The CDR3 length is 16 residues. Germline V lookup: CDR1 SGHRS, CDR2 YFSETQ. V was cut by 0 bases and J by 0 bases, with 9 bases left in between. CDR3 DNA: TGCGCCAGCAGCTTGGACGGTGGCTCGAACACCGGGGAGCTGTTTTTT. Protein product: CASSLDGGSNTGELFF.

Regarding this clonotype: This may be a read error: a much more frequent sequence differs by one nucleotide. The chain couples TRBV15 to TRBJ2-7, with a weak D call TRBD1 (6 bases). Deletions cut 1 base from V and 0 bases from J, with 13 bases between. The CDR3 is made up of 16 amino acids. Per the germline V gene, CDR1 is LNHNV and CDR2 is YYDKDF (reference sequence). The CDR3 bases are TGTGCCACCAGCAGAGTGCCCGTGGGGGCCTCCTACGAGCAGTACTTC. Protein: CATSRVPVGASYEQYF.

This clonotype was counted between two and nine times. The chain has TRBV6-5 and TRBJ2-5, with D hard to call. Deletions cut 2 bases from V and 0 bases from J, with 7 bases between. CDR3 length: 14 amino acids. CDR1 is MNHEY, CDR2 SVGAGI, per germline. The CDR3 DNA reads as TGTGCCAGCAGTTACAGCGTAAACCAAGAGACCCAGTACTTC. Amino acids: CASSYSVNQETQYF.

This clonotype has ten or more counts. The chain joins TRBV6-1 to TRBJ2-7; 7 bases are shared with TRBD1. V lost 10 bases to trimming and J lost 3 bases; unmatched junction nucleotides: 9. Germline V gene lookup returns CDR1 MNHNS and CDR2 SASEGT. The length of the CDR3 is 13 residues. As DNA, the CDR3 is TGTGCCATGTTGGACAGGAGAATCTACGAGCAGTACTTC. Its translation: CAMLDRRIYEQYF.

This clonotype was seen at least ten times. The gene calls are TRBV7-9 and TRBJ1-1, with 7 bases identical to TRBD1. This CDR3 region has 16 residues. The germline CDR1 and CDR2 sequences are SEHNR and FQNEAQ (reference sequence). Trimming cost V 4 bases and J 4 bases; bases outside gene matches: 12. The CDR3 bases are TGTGCCAGCAGCTCCGGGACAGCACCTTATGGCACTGAAGCTTTCTTT. Protein product: CASSSGTAPYGTEAFF.

This chain joins TRBV10-3 and TRBJ2-3; no definite D call. CDR1 and CDR2 from the germline V gene are ENHRY and SYGVKD. The ends were cut back, 2 bases at V and 2 bases at J, with 11 bases in the middle. This CDR3 has 15 amino acids. The CDR3 bases are TGTGCCATCAGTGAGACTCTAGACCCCACAGATACGCAGTATTTT. Its translation is CAISETLDPTDTQYF.

This clonotype was seen repeatedly, ten times or more. The chain has TRBV3-1 and TRBJ1-1, with 8 bases that match TRBD1. Looked up from germline, CDR1 is LGHDT and CDR2 is YNNKEL (reference sequence). The CDR3 has 13 residues. The trim removed 4 bases at V and 5 bases at J, leaving 3 bases unmatched. This CDR3 is CASSLQGVTEAFF. The CDR3 coding sequence is TGTGCCAGCAGCCTACAGGGGGTAACTGAAGCTTTCTTT.

The CDR3 spells CAGATGRNSPLHF. The CDR3 coding sequence is TGCGCCGGTGCGACAGGGAGAAATTCACCCCTCCACTTT. This chain uses TRBV10-1 with TRBJ1-6; 7 bases fit TRBD1. The CDR3 length is 13 residues. Looked up from germline, CDR1 is WNHNN and CDR2 is SYGVQD (reference sequence). Trimming removed 11 bases from V and 7 bases from J; junction bases left unmatched: 8.

This clonotype has ten or more counts. The chain couples TRBV5-1 to TRBJ2-7; D is perhaps TRBD2 (5 bases). The V and J ends lost 5 bases and 1 base respectively, with 16 bases between them. CDR1 is SGHRS and CDR2 is YFSETQ in the germline V gene. The CDR3 totals 15 residues. CDR3 bases: TGCGCCAGCAGTAAGGTTGCGGGCGAATCCTACGAGCAGTACTTC. This translates into CASSKVAGESYEQYF.

The V call is TRBV18, the J call TRBJ2-1; the D gene could be TRBD1 or TRBD2 (5 bases each). V dropped 2 bases and J dropped 8 bases, with 13 bases sitting between them. Germline values: CDR1 KGHSH, CDR2 LQKENI. The CDR3 runs 14 residues. In nucleotides, the CDR3 is TGTGCCAGCTCACCAAGGCCCGGGACGGATGAGCAGTTCTTC. Translated, it gives CASSPRPGTDEQFF. Based on the CDR3 plus reference TRBV18 and TRBJ2-1, the full variable domain is NAGVMQNPRHLVRRRGQEARLRCSPMKGHSHVYWYRQLPEEGLKFMVYLQKENIIDESGMPKERFSAEFPKEGPSILRIQQVVRGDSAAYFCASSPRPGTDEQFFGPGTRLTVL.

This clonotype was seen ten or more times. V is TRBV4-2 and J is TRBJ1-5, with D tentatively TRBD1 (5 bases). The CDR3 contains 15 residues. Trimming cost V 1 base and J 0 bases, with 7 bases left between them. Germline V gives CDR1 LGHNA, CDR2 YNFKEQ. The CDR3 DNA follows: TGTGCCAGCAGCCAAGGACAGTATAGCAATCAGCCCCAGCATTTT. Translation gives CASSQGQYSNQPQHF.

This clonotype was detected ten times or more. V is TRBV12-3 or TRBV12-4 and J is TRBJ1-1, with no clear D. V lost 3 bases and J 4 bases, leaving 12 bases between the germline ends. The CDR3 length is 14 residues. The CDR3 region has the DNA TGTGCCAGCAGTTTTAATCCAGTCGGCACTGAAGCTTTCTTT. This gives the protein CASSFNPVGTEAFF.

This clonotype was detected ten times or more. The rearrangement links TRBV15 to TRBJ2-7, with 7 nucleotides matching TRBD2. The CDR3 consists of 13 residues. The germline CDR1 and CDR2 sequences are LNHNV and YYDKDF (reference sequence). Trimming cost V 0 bases and J 7 bases; bases outside gene matches: 3. CDR3 loop: CATSRDPGGEQYF. CDR3 bases: TGTGCCACCAGCAGAGATCCCGGGGGGGAGCAGTACTTC.